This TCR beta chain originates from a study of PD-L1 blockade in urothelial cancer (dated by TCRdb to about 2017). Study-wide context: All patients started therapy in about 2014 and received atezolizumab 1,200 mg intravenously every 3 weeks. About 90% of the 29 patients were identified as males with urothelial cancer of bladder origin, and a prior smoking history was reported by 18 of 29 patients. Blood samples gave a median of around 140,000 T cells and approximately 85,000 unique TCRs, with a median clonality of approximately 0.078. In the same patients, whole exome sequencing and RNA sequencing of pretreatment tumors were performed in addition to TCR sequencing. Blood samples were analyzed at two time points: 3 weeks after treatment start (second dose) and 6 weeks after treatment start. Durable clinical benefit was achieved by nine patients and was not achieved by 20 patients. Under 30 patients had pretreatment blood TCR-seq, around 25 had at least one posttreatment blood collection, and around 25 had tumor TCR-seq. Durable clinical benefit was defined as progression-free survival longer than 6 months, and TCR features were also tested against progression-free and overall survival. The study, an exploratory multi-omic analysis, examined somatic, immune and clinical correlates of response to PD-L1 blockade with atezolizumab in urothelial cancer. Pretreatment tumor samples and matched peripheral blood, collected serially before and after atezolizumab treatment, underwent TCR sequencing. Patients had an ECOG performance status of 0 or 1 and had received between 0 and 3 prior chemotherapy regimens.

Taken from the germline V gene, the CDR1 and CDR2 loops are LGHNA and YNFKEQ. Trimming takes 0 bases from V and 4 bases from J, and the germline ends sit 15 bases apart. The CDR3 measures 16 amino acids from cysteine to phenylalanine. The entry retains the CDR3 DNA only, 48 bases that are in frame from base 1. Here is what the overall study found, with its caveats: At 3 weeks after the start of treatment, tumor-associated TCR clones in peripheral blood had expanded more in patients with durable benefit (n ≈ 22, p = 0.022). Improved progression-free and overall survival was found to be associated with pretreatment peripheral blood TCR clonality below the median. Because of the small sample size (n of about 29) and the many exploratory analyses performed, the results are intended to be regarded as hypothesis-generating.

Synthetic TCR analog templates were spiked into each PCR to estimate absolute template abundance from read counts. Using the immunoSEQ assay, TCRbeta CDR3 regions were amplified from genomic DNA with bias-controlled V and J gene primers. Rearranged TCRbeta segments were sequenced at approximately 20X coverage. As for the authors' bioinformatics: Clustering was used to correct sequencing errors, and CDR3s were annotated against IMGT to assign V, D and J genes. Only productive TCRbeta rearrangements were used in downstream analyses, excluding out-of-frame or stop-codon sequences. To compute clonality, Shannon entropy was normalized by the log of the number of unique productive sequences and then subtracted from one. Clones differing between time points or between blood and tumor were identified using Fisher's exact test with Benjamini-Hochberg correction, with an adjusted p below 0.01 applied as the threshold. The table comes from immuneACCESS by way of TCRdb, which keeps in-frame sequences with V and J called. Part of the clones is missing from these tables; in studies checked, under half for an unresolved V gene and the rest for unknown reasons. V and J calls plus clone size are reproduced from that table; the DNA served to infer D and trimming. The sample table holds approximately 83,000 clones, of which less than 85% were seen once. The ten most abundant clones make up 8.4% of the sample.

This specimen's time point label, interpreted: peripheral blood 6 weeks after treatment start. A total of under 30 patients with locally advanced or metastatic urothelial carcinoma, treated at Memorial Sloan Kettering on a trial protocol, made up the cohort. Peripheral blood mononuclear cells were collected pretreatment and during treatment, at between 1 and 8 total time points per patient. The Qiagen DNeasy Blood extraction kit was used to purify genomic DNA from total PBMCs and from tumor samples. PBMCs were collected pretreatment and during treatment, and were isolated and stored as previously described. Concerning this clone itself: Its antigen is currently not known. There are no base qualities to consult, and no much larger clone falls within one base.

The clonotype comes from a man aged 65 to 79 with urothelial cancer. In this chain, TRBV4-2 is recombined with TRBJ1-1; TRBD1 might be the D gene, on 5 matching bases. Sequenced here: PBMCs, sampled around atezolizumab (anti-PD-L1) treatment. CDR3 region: CASSQEGAGSTTEAFF. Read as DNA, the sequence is TGTGCCAGCAGCCAAGAAGGGGCAGGGTCCACCACTGAAGCTTTCTTT.